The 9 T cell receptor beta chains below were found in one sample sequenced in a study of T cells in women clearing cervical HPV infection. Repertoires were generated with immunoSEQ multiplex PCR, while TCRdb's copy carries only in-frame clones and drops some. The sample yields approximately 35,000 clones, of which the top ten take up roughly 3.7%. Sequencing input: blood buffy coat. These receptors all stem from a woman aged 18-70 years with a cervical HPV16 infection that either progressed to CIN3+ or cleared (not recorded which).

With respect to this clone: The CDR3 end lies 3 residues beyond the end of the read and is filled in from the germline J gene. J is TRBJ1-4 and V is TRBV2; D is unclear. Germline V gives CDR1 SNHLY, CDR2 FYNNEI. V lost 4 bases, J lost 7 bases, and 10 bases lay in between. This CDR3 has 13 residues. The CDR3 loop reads CASSGNRREKLFF. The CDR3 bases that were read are TGTGCCAGCAGTGGGAACAGACGTGAAAAA.

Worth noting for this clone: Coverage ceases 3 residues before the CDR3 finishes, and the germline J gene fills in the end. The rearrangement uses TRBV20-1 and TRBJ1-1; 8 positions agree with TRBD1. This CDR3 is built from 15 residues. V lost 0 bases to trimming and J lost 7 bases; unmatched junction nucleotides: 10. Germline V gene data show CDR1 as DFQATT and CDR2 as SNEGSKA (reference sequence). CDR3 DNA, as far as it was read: TGCAGTGCTAGAGATCAGGGGGCGCTTTCCATTGAA. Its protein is CSARDQGALSIE. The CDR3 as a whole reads CSARDQGALSIEAFF.

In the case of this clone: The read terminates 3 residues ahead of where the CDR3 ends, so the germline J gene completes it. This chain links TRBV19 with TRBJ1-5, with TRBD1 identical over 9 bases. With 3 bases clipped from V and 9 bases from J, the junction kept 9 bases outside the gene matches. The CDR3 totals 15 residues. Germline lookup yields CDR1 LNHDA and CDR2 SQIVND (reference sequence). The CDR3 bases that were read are TGTGCCAGTAGTATTAAGCGACAGGGGGATGGGCCC. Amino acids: CASSIKRQGDGP. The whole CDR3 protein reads CASSIKRQGDGPQHF.

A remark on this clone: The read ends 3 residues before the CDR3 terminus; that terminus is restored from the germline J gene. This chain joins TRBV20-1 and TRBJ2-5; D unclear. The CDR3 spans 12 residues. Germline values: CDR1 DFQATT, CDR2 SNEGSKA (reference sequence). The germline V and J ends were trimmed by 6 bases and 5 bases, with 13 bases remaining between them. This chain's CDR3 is CSARSPKETQYF. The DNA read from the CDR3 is TGCAGTGCCAGGAGCCCAAAGGAGACC.

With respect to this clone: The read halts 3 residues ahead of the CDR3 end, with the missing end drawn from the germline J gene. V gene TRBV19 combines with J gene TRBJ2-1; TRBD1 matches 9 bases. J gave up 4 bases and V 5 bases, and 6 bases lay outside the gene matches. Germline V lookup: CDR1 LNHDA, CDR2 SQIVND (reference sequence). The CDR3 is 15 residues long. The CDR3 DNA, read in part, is TGTGCCAGTAGTCTACAGGGGGCTGGGTACAATGAG. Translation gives CASSLQGAGYNE. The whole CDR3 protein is CASSLQGAGYNEQFF.

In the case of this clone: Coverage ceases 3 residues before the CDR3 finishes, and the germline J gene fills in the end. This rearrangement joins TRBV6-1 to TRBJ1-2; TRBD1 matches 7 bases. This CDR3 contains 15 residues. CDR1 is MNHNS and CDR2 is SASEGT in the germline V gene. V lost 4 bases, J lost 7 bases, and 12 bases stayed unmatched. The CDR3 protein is CASSGLDRAVSGYTF. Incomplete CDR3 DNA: TGTGCCAGCAGTGGACTAGACAGGGCGGTATCTGGC.

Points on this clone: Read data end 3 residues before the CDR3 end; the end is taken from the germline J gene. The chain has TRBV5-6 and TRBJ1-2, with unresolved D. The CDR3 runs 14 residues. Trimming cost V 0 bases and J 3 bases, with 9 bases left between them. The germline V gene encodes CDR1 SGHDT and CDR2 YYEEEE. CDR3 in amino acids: CASSLVAGHYGYTF. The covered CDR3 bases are TGTGCCAGCAGCTTGGTGGCAGGCCACTATGGC.

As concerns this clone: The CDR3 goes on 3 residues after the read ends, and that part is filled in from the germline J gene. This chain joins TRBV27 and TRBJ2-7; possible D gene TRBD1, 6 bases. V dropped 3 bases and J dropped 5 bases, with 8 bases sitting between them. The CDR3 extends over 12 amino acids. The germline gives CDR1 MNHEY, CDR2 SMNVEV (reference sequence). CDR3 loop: CASSFGGHEQYF. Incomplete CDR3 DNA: TGTGCCAGCAGTTTTGGGGGCCACGAG.

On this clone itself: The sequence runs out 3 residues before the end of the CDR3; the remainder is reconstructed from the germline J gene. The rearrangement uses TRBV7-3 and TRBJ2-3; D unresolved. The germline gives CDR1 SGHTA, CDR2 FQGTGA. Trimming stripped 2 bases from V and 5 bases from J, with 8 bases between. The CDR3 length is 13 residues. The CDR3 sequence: CASSLGGEDTQYF. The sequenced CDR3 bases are TGTGCCAGCAGCTTAGGCGGAGAAGATACG.